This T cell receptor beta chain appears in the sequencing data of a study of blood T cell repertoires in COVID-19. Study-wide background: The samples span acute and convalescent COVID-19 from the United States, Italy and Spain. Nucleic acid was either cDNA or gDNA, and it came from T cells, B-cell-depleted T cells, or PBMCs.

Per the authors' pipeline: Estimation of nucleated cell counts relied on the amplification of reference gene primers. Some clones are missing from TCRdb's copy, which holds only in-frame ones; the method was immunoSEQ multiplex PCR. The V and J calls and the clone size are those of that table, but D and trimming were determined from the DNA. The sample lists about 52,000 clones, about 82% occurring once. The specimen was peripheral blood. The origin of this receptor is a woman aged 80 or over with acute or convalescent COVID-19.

The CDR3 protein is CASSSGLAGVNEQFF. CDR3 DNA sequence: TGTGCCAGCAGCTCGGGACTAGCGGGAGTCAATGAGCAGTTCTTC. The J gene is TRBJ2-1, the V gene TRBV7-2, with 14 bases that match TRBD2. This CDR3 comprises 15 residues. Germline CDR1 is SGHTA and CDR2 is FQGNSA. V dropped 4 bases and J dropped 6; count of bases not matched to a gene: 2. Looking up the rest from reference TRBV7-2 and TRBJ2-1 gives the full variable domain: GAGVSQSPSNKVTEKGKDVELRCDPISGHTALYWYRQSLGQGLEFLIYFQGNSAPDKSGLPSDRFSAERTGGSVSTLTIQRTQQEDSAVYLCASSSGLAGVNEQFFGPGTRLTVL.